This T cell receptor (beta chain) was captured by sequencing in a study of CD8 T cells in Susac syndrome. As for this clonotype: Its antigen is not identified.

This CDR3 is 15 amino acids long. V dropped 0 bases and J dropped 0 bases, with 12 bases sitting between them. The V gene's germline CDR1 is SQVTM and CDR2 ANQGSEA. General study points: Clonal expansion was not observed in the Susac syndrome CD4+ T cell repertoires.

A quantity of roughly 0.5 to 1 ug RNA underwent reverse transcription using random hexamers. TCRdb reanalysed the immunoSEQ multiplex PCR reads using MiXCR and keeps one entry per CDR3 protein. Counted here are more than 110,000 distinct CDR3 sequences, 95% occurring once; the ten biggest clones make up roughly 0.14%. This TCR came from a human donor with Susac syndrome. Sequenced: CD4+ T cells from PBMCs. The V gene is TRBV29-1, the J gene TRBJ2-7; D could derive from TRBD1 or TRBD2 (5 bases each). The CDR3 DNA sequence: TGCAGCGTTGAAGATTTCGGGACGAACTCCTACGAGCAGTACTTC. As protein: CSVEDFGTNSYEQYF.